This is a list of T cell receptor beta chains from one sample in a study of technical replicates of blood from a handful of donors. Using immunoSEQ multiplex PCR, the repertoire was profiled, and TCRdb retains in-frame clones only, with some absent. The data show tens of thousands of clones, with approximately 86% seen just once and under 6.5% held by the top ten. Material for sequencing was PBMCs. All receptors derive from a human donor in good health. Some clones in this sample may be carry-over from other donors' samples. The conserved cysteine and the conserved F or W are not part of the CDR3 here. D genes are given only for firm matches.

d_call v_call cdr3_aa
- TRBV7-2 ASSLNRTPQGRLF
- TRBV6-1 ATATGYGSYNEQF
TRBD1 TRBV6-5 ASSNRQGREPQH
TRBD1 TRBV4-3 ASSHVFRGRKGEAF
- TRBV10-3 AINGGGGRNTEAF
TRBD2 TRBV7-6 ASSAGLAAANEQF
TRBD2 TRBV30 AWSPLGREANEQF
- TRBV4-3 ASSQGLLFEQY
- TRBV20-1 SAYTGYEQY
TRBD2 TRBV11-2 ASSLGGSLTDTQY
- TRBV2 ASSDDTWTVQKGNQPQH
TRBD1 TRBV4-2 ASSQALSGQGTYEQY
TRBD1 TRBV6-6 ASIQGANYEQY
TRBD1 TRBV4-1 ASSQSTGGVLSSGANVLT
TRBD2 TRBV15 ATSRDISGGYEQY
TRBD1 TRBV5-4 ASSAAGTGGPYEQY
TRBD1 TRBV5-4 ASSFPQGGNEKLF
- TRBV18 ASSPLPGDEYGYT
- TRBV29-1 SVERENGYT
TRBD2 TRBV11-1 ASSSGTSGREHNEQF
- TRBV6-6 ASTQASRTNEKLF
TRBD2 TRBV11-2 ASSLDNSGSDTQY
TRBD1 TRBV7-3 ASSLQGAGEQY
- TRBV27 ASSSTYSYEQY
- TRBV7-9 ASSPSGGQETQY
- TRBV7-6 ASSSRPQGSGELF
TRBD1 TRBV13 ASSIEGQGTTEAF
- TRBV12-2 ASRQGRVGNQPQH
- TRBV7-9 ASRALGVSYT
- TRBV5-1 ASGEQGFEGYT
- TRBV6-1 ASTHDERSTDTQY
- TRBV4-1 ASSQDQLVRYEQF
TRBD1 TRBV6-5 ASSYRGPDTEAF
TRBD2 TRBV5-4 ASSPPGGVYEQY
TRBD1 TRBV4-3 ASSQDTGGYRGNTIY
- TRBV28 ASSLSSSGGDTQY
TRBD1 TRBV18 ASSTDRGLEQY
- TRBV18 ASSTSSTGSTDTQY
TRBD2 TRBV9 ASSKTSGSIGELF
- TRBV7-3 ASSLGDFDEQY
- TRBV7-9 ASTSGSGPGDEQF
- TRBV9 ASSVDGLNQPQH
- TRBV10-3 AISAAGYTDTQY
TRBD1 TRBV15 ATSLRDRVTDTQY
TRBD1 TRBV4-1 ASSQAQGASNTEAF
- TRBV4-1 ASSQPTESYEQY
TRBD2 TRBV6-1 ASSAIPGLASDEQY
- TRBV7-9 ASSPPDQPQH